The rows below give T cell receptor beta chains drawn from one sample of a study of shared clonotypes between healthy human individuals. Profiling relied on immunoSEQ multiplex PCR, and the TCRdb table lists in-frame clones only, not all of them. The repertoire holds approximately 320,000 clones, with around 87% as singletons. The specimen was memory CD8+ T cells sorted from blood. The receptors here all came from a man aged 18 to 35 in good health. The CDR3 runs from the conserved cysteine through the conserved F or W. Each record gives: CDR3 DNA, CDR3 protein, D gene, clone size, J gene, V gene. D genes are given only for firm matches. Some rows have no size entry. The others give once, few or many, or a class for an expanded clone.

cdr3_nt: TGTGCCAGCAGCTTAACCGAGGGACTAGCGGGCACCTACGAGCAGTACTTC
cdr3_aa: CASSLTEGLAGTYEQYF
d_call: TRBD2
clone_size: NA
j_call: TRBJ2-7
v_call: TRBV7-9

cdr3_nt: TGTGCCAGCAGTTTAGGGGGTTATAGCAATCAGCCCCAGCATTTT
cdr3_aa: CASSLGGYSNQPQHF
d_call: NA
clone_size: NA
j_call: TRBJ1-5
v_call: TRBV27

cdr3_nt: TGTGCCAGCAGCTGGGGACAGGCTGGAAACACCATATATTTT
cdr3_aa: CASSWGQAGNTIYF
d_call: TRBD1
clone_size: NA
j_call: TRBJ1-3
v_call: TRBV5-4

cdr3_nt: TGCGCCAGCAGCTATCATGAGACAGGGGGCGATCAGCCCCAGCATTTT
cdr3_aa: CASSYHETGGDQPQHF
d_call: TRBD1
clone_size: few
j_call: TRBJ1-5
v_call: TRBV4-1

cdr3_nt: TGTGCCACCAGCAGAGATCTGGGGAGCCAGCCCCAGCATTTT
cdr3_aa: CATSRDLGSQPQHF
d_call: NA
clone_size: NA
j_call: TRBJ1-5
v_call: TRBV15

cdr3_nt: TGTGCCAGCAGTTACGGGGGGGCCGGGGAGACCCAGTACTTC
cdr3_aa: CASSYGGAGETQYF
d_call: NA
clone_size: NA
j_call: TRBJ2-5
v_call: TRBV6-5

cdr3_nt: TGTGCCAGCAGCCTACCAACAGATACGCAGTATTTT
cdr3_aa: CASSLPTDTQYF
d_call: NA
clone_size: NA
j_call: TRBJ2-3
v_call: TRBV11-2

cdr3_nt: TGTGCCAGCAGTTCCTCGTGGACAGGGTTCCATGGCTACACCTTC
cdr3_aa: CASSSSWTGFHGYTF
d_call: TRBD1
clone_size: NA
j_call: TRBJ1-2
v_call: TRBV27

cdr3_nt: TGTGCAAGTCGCTTAGAAGCGGGACACCTGAGCTCTGGAAACACCATATATTTT
cdr3_aa: CASRLEAGHLSSGNTIYF
d_call: NA
clone_size: large
j_call: TRBJ1-3
v_call: TRBV12-2

cdr3_nt: TGTGCCAGCAGCTGGGACTCCCCGGACGAGCAGTACTTC
cdr3_aa: CASSWDSPDEQYF
d_call: NA
clone_size: NA
j_call: TRBJ2-7
v_call: TRBV13

cdr3_nt: TGTGCCAGCAGTGAAGAGAAGAGCGGGAGTGGCAATGAGCAGTTCTTC
cdr3_aa: CASSEEKSGSGNEQFF
d_call: TRBD2
clone_size: NA
j_call: TRBJ2-1
v_call: TRBV6-1

cdr3_nt: TGTGCCAGCAGTGAATCACTGGCCTCTGGAAACACCATATATTTT
cdr3_aa: CASSESLASGNTIYF
d_call: NA
clone_size: NA
j_call: TRBJ1-3
v_call: TRBV6-1

cdr3_nt: TGTGCCAGCAGTTTGGGGGGACCCTGGGGCGAGCAGTACTTC
cdr3_aa: CASSLGGPWGEQYF
d_call: NA
clone_size: NA
j_call: TRBJ2-7
v_call: TRBV27

cdr3_nt: TGTGCCAGCAGCCAAGGGTATGGCCAGGGAACCTACAATGAGCAGTTCTTC
cdr3_aa: CASSQGYGQGTYNEQFF
d_call: NA
clone_size: NA
j_call: TRBJ2-1
v_call: TRBV14

cdr3_nt: TGTGCCAGCAGCTTCGGGACTAAGACCTACGAGCAGTACTTC
cdr3_aa: CASSFGTKTYEQYF
d_call: TRBD2
clone_size: NA
j_call: TRBJ2-7
v_call: TRBV14

cdr3_nt: TGTGCCTGGAGTCCGTGGGCATTCACAGATACGCAGTATTTT
cdr3_aa: CAWSPWAFTDTQYF
d_call: NA
clone_size: NA
j_call: TRBJ2-3
v_call: TRBV30

cdr3_nt: TGTGCCAGCAGGCTGGCCACTGAAGCTTTCTTT
cdr3_aa: CASRLATEAFF
d_call: NA
clone_size: NA
j_call: TRBJ1-1
v_call: TRBV7-9

cdr3_nt: TGTGCCAGCAGCAGGCCGACAGGGATTAACACTGAAGCTTTCTTT
cdr3_aa: CASSRPTGINTEAFF
d_call: TRBD1
clone_size: NA
j_call: TRBJ1-1
v_call: TRBV11-2

cdr3_nt: TGCAGCGTCGGACTGGGGCTCGAGACCCAGTACTTC
cdr3_aa: CSVGLGLETQYF
d_call: NA
clone_size: NA
j_call: TRBJ2-5
v_call: TRBV29-1

cdr3_nt: TGTGCCAGCAGCCCCCGGGCAGGGATGGGAAACACTGAAGCTTTCTTT
cdr3_aa: CASSPRAGMGNTEAFF
d_call: NA
clone_size: NA
j_call: TRBJ1-1
v_call: TRBV7-8

cdr3_nt: TGCGCCAGCGGCCAACTTTCCCGGGGTTCTTCCTACAATGAGCAGTTCTTC
cdr3_aa: CASGQLSRGSSYNEQFF
d_call: NA
clone_size: NA
j_call: TRBJ2-1
v_call: TRBV5-1

cdr3_nt: TGTGCCAGCAGCTTGTTCGGGGACGACGAGCAGTACTTC
cdr3_aa: CASSLFGDDEQYF
d_call: NA
clone_size: NA
j_call: TRBJ2-7
v_call: TRBV5-4

cdr3_nt: TGTGCCAGCAGCACCCGACTAGCGGGAGACAATGAGCAGTTCTTC
cdr3_aa: CASSTRLAGDNEQFF
d_call: TRBD2
clone_size: NA
j_call: TRBJ2-1
v_call: TRBV13

cdr3_nt: TGTGCCAGCAGTCCCTCTCAAGGCCATAAACACAATGAGCAGTTCTTC
cdr3_aa: CASSPSQGHKHNEQFF
d_call: NA
clone_size: NA
j_call: TRBJ2-1
v_call: TRBV27

cdr3_nt: TGTGCCAGCAGCCCCCGGACAGGGAACTACAATGAGCAGTTCTTC
cdr3_aa: CASSPRTGNYNEQFF
d_call: TRBD1
clone_size: once
j_call: TRBJ2-1
v_call: TRBV9

cdr3_nt: TGTGCCAGCTCAGGGGACAGGGACTACGAGCAGTACTTC
cdr3_aa: CASSGDRDYEQYF
d_call: TRBD1
clone_size: NA
j_call: TRBJ2-7
v_call: TRBV18

cdr3_nt: TGTGCCAGCAGCGATACAGGGGGCACTGAAGCTTTCTTT
cdr3_aa: CASSDTGGTEAFF
d_call: TRBD1
clone_size: NA
j_call: TRBJ1-1
v_call: TRBV5-6